Listed here is a single TCR beta chain. The data are from a study of blood T cells in healthy people across ages. For the second PCR, which ran for roughly 7 to 11 cycles, a sample-barcoded 5' primer and a J-beta primer mix were used. TCRdb re-derived calls from the 5' RACE reads in MiXCR, one entry per CDR3 protein. The sample has hundreds of thousands of distinct CDR3 sequences, 58% seen once. This TCR came from a man aged 25-40 years in good health. Sequencing was performed on blood.

The CDR3 DNA reads TGTGCCAGCAGCTTAGGGGCTAGCGGGACTCGGTACAATGAGCAGTTCTTC. Translation: CASSLGASGTRYNEQFF. This chain links TRBV7-6 with TRBJ2-1; 9 bases line up with TRBD2. The CDR3 has 17 residues. CDR1 is SGHVS and CDR2 is FNYEAQ in the germline V gene. V was clipped by 1 base and J by 4 bases; unmatched bases: 8.